Below are 2 T cell receptor beta chains sequenced from a single sample in a study of blood T cell repertoires in COVID-19. Libraries were prepared by immunoSEQ multiplex PCR; TCRdb keeps only in-frame clonotypes and omits some of them. The repertoire holds 200,000 or so clones, with roughly 79% as singletons. Sequenced material: peripheral blood. The receptors shown here come from a man between 60 and 70 years old with active or convalescent COVID-19.

The chain carries TRBV27 and TRBJ2-7; tentative D call: TRBD2 (5 bases). The CDR3 is 13 amino acids. Germline CDR1 reads MNHEY; CDR2 reads SMNVEV (reference sequence). Trimming took 7 bases from V and 0 from J, leaving 10 bases between them. CDR3 in amino acids: CASTPGSSYEQYF. The CDR3 bases are TGTGCCAGCACCCCTGGGAGCTCCTACGAGCAGTACTTC.

The chain couples TRBV7-3 to TRBJ2-2, with a possible D match to TRBD1 (6 bases). Germline V CDR1 and CDR2: SGHTA, FQGTGA. CDR3 size: 17 residues. V gave up 7 bases and J gave up 0 bases, with 18 bases separating them. CDR3 in DNA: TGTGCCAGCACCCCCCGACAGGAGACTACGAACACCGGGGAGCTGTTTTTT. Amino acid sequence: CASTPRQETTNTGELFF.